Below are 18 T cell receptor beta chains sequenced from a single sample in a study of blood T cell repertoires in COVID-19. Clones were sequenced by immunoSEQ multiplex PCR, and TCRdb holds only the in-frame ones, with some missing. In the table there are about 87,000 clones, approximately 85% of which are singletons. The source material was peripheral blood. The origin of the receptors is a woman over 75 with COVID-19, enrolled during active disease.

This rearrangement joins TRBV7-2 to TRBJ2-7; TRBD1 matches at 9 bases. The CDR3 length is 15 residues. Germline V gene data show CDR1 as SGHTA and CDR2 as FQGNSA. With 5 bases clipped from V and 2 bases from J, the junction kept 7 bases outside the gene matches. CDR3 amino acids: CASSPRQGVTYEQYF. In DNA, the CDR3 is TGTGCCAGCAGCCCACGACAGGGGGTGACCTACGAGCAGTACTTC.

This chain links TRBV2 with TRBJ2-7; 8 nucleotides match TRBD1. This CDR3 is built from 14 residues. J gave up 1 base and V 6 bases, and 5 bases lay outside the gene matches. Germline-derived CDR1 and CDR2 are SNHLY and FYNNEI. The CDR3 spells CASRSRTGSYEQYF. The CDR3, as DNA: TGTGCCAGCAGGTCAAGGACAGGGTCCTACGAGCAGTACTTC.

This clone was counted only a few times. The rearrangement joins TRBV5-4 to TRBJ1-6; D is undetermined. The CDR3 is 14 amino acids. Trimming took off 2 bases at V and 6 bases at J, with 9 bases between the two ends. Germline lookup yields CDR1 SGHNT and CDR2 YYREEE (reference sequence). CDR3 bases: TGTGCCAGCAGCTTAGACACCCTTAATTCACCCCTCCACTTT. Encoded protein: CASSLDTLNSPLHF.

This rearrangement joins TRBV5-1 to TRBJ2-1, with D possibly TRBD2 on 7 matching bases. The CDR3 is 15 residues long. With 4 bases removed from V and 7 bases from J, the gap between germline ends came to 18 bases. Germline values: CDR1 SGHRS, CDR2 YFSETQ. The CDR3 coding sequence is TGCGCCAGCAGCCAGGGGCTAGCGGACCTTAATGAGCAGTTCTTC. The encoded protein is CASSQGLADLNEQFF.

CDR3 coding DNA: TGCAGTGCCCGGGGGGGGGTCGAGCAGTACTTC. Encoded protein: CSARGGVEQYF. The rearrangement joins TRBV20-1 to TRBJ2-7, with 8 bases identical to TRBD2. CDR3 length: 11 amino acids. Unmatched junction bases numbered 4, after V lost 6 bases and J lost 6 bases. Germline V lookup: CDR1 DFQATT, CDR2 SNEGSKA (reference sequence).

This chain connects TRBV7-2 to TRBJ2-1; D perhaps matches TRBD2 (5 bases). Germline CDR1 and CDR2: SGHTA and FQGNSA. The CDR3 length is 14 residues. V was cut by 3 bases and J by 3 bases, with 9 bases left in between. The CDR3 nucleotides are TGTGCCAGCAGCTTGGGAGTCATCTACAATGAGCAGTTCTTC. Translating gives CASSLGVIYNEQFF.

The rearrangement uses TRBV12-2 and TRBJ2-5; no DNA check was done on the table's D call, TRBD2. TRBV12-2 is a documented pseudogene. CDR3 length equals 18 residues. The CDR3 DNA is TGTGCAAGTCGCTTAGAATGCGAGCCTAGCGGGGGACAAGAGACCCAGTACTTC. This translates into CASRLECEPSGGQETQYF.

This chain joins TRBV30 and TRBJ1-6; D call uncertain. CDR3 length equals 14 residues. The V end was cut by 0 bases, the J end by 7 bases, with 10 bases between. Germline CDR1 is GTSNPN and CDR2 is SVGIG (reference sequence). The CDR3 bases are TGTGCCTGGAGTGTATACAGCCTCAATTCACCCCTCCACTTT. Its translation is CAWSVYSLNSPLHF.

V gene TRBV27 combines with J gene TRBJ2-1; D remains ambiguous. V gave up 3 bases and J gave up 4 bases, with 10 bases separating them. CDR3 length: 14 residues. Looked up from germline, CDR1 is MNHEY and CDR2 is SMNVEV (reference sequence). CDR3 amino acids: CASSLVQAYNEQFF. In nucleotides, the CDR3 is TGTGCCAGCAGTTTGGTCCAGGCGTACAATGAGCAGTTCTTC.

This clone was detected a few times. The sample holds other DNA sequences that translate to the same CDR3. The rearrangement links TRBV7-9 to TRBJ1-4, with 9 bases fitting TRBD1. This CDR3 region has 14 residues. CDR1 and CDR2 (germline): SEHNR, FQNEAQ (reference sequence). V lost 4 bases, J lost 8 bases, and 5 bases stayed unmatched. CDR3 region: CASSSGQGGEKLFF. CDR3 DNA sequence: TGTGCCAGCAGCTCGGGACAGGGCGGCGAAAAACTGTTTTTT.

This sequence joins TRBV18 and TRBJ2-6; TRBD2 might be the D (5 bases). Germline loops: CDR1 KGHSH, CDR2 LQKENI. V shed 3 bases and J shed 0 bases, with 18 bases lying between them. There are 19 residues in the CDR3. Here the CDR3 DNA reads TGTGCCAGCTCACCGACCCGGACTGCCGCGATCTCTGGGGCCAACGTCCTGACTTTC. Encoded protein: CASSPTRTAAISGANVLTF.

The rearrangement joins TRBV4-1 to TRBJ1-2; D is possibly TRBD1 (6 bases). V dropped 1 base and J dropped 10 bases, with 16 bases sitting between them. The CDR3 sequence is 14 residues long. The germline CDR1 and CDR2 sequences are MGHRA and YSYEKL. The CDR3 protein is CASSQGPGAQDYTF. The DNA for the CDR3 is TGCGCCAGCAGCCAAGGGCCAGGGGCTCAAGACTACACCTTC.

The V and J genes are TRBV6-2 or TRBV6-3 and TRBJ1-1; D is unresolved. Looked up from germline, CDR1 is MNHEY and CDR2 is SVGEGT. The CDR3 spans 14 residues. V was trimmed by 6 bases and J by 3 bases, leaving 14 bases between them. CDR3 sequence reads: CASSRFSHHTEAFF. As DNA, the CDR3 is TGTGCCAGCAGCCGCTTTAGTCACCACACTGAAGCTTTCTTT.

The genes are TRBV9 and TRBJ1-3; D ambiguous. Per the germline V gene, CDR1 is SGDLS and CDR2 is YYNGEE. Trimming removed 7 bases at V and 1 base at J, with 15 bases between. The CDR3 contains 15 residues. CDR3 region: CASARPGKSGNTIYF. The CDR3 bases are TGTGCCAGCGCCCGTCCGGGGAAGTCTGGAAACACCATATATTTT.

Here the CDR3 DNA reads TGCGCCAGCAGCCGGACTACAGGGGGAAGAGCAGATACGCAGTATTTT. Its translation: CASSRTTGGRADTQYF. This chain uses TRBV4-1 with TRBJ2-3, with TRBD1 matching over 8 bases. The V gene's germline CDR1 is MGHRA and CDR2 YSYEKL. With 4 bases clipped from V and 4 bases from J, the junction kept 10 bases outside the gene matches. The CDR3 totals 16 residues.

The gene calls are TRBV7-2 and TRBJ1-1, with 8 bases matching TRBD1. This CDR3 spans 15 amino acids. The germline gives CDR1 SGHTA, CDR2 FQGNSA. The J segment lost 1 base and the V segment lost 3 bases, leaving 4 bases of the junction unmatched. Here the CDR3 reads CASSFSGTGNTEAFF. CDR3 coding DNA: TGTGCCAGCAGCTTCTCCGGGACAGGGAACACTGAAGCTTTCTTT.

The genes are TRBV7-3 and TRBJ2-2; TRBD1 is a possible D gene (6 bases). CDR1 SGHTA and CDR2 FQGTGA come from the germline V gene. V lost 8 bases and J 5 bases, leaving 12 bases between the germline ends. The CDR3 is made up of 13 amino acids. The CDR3 is CASGQTYTGELFF. CDR3 nucleotide sequence: TGTGCCAGCGGACAGACCTATACCGGGGAGCTGTTTTTT.

The rearrangement uses TRBV28 and TRBJ2-3; D is uncertain. This CDR3 has 11 residues. Trimming pared 5 bases from V and 5 bases from J, leaving 5 bases between. Germline-derived CDR1 and CDR2 are MDHEN and SYDVKM. CDR3 DNA: TGTGCCAGCAGTCGAGTAGATACGCAGTATTTT. It translates to CASSRVDTQYF.